These 8 T cell receptor beta chains originate from one sample sequenced in a study of CD8 T cells in Susac syndrome. Reverse transcription of about 0.5 to 1 ug RNA used random hexamers. TCRdb re-derived calls from the immunoSEQ multiplex PCR reads in MiXCR, one entry per CDR3 protein. In the table there are about 150,000 distinct CDR3 sequences, over 95% of which are singletons. The specimen sequenced was CD8+ T cells from PBMCs. These receptors were taken from a human donor with multiple sclerosis.

The chain recombines TRBV7-9 with TRBJ2-5, with D hard to call. Germline CDR1 is SEHNR and CDR2 is FQNEAQ (reference sequence). The germline V and J ends were trimmed by 5 bases and 10 bases, with 17 bases remaining between them. This CDR3 is built from 13 residues. The DNA of the CDR3 is TGTGCCAGCAGCCCCCCTCCCGAGGCGGACCAGTACTTC. Protein product: CASSPPPEADQYF. Full variable domain (rest looked up from reference TRBV7-9 and TRBJ2-5): DTGVSQNPRHKITKRGQNVTFRCDPISEHNRLYWYRQTLGQGPEFLTYFQNEAQLEKSRLLSDRFSAERPKGSFSTLEIQRTEQGDSAMYLCASSPPPEADQYFGPGTRLLVL.

The V call is TRBV20-1, the J call TRBJ2-7, with TRBD1 identical over 12 bases. Germline trimming cut 0 bases from V and 4 bases from J; bases unmatched to any gene: 7. The V gene's germline CDR1 is DFQATT and CDR2 SNEGSKA (reference sequence). This CDR3 is 16 amino acids long. For the CDR3, the DNA is TGCAGTGCTAGAGACGGGGGGACAGGGGGCGCATACGAGCAGTACTTC. Translating it yields CSARDGGTGGAYEQYF.

The sample holds one count of this clonotype. DNA of the CDR3: TGCGCCAGCACCTCGGGGAACACTGAAGCTTTCTTT. As protein: CASTSGNTEAFF. The chain employs TRBV5-1 and TRBJ1-1; D is uncertain. This CDR3 is 12 amino acids long. The V end was cut by 6 bases, the J end by 1 base, with 7 bases between. Per germline, CDR1 SGHRS and CDR2 YFSETQ.

V and J are TRBV2 and TRBJ2-5; D possibly corresponds to TRBD1 (5 bases). CDR1 and CDR2 (germline): SNHLY, FYNNEI. The germline V and J ends were trimmed by 4 bases and 5 bases, with 17 bases remaining between them. The CDR3 sequence is 15 residues long. Here the CDR3 DNA reads TGTGCCAGCAGTGCTGGACAAAACCCATGGGAGACCCAGTACTTC. Its protein is CASSAGQNPWETQYF.

This chain connects TRBV25-1 to TRBJ2-5; 9 nucleotides agree with TRBD2. CDR1 and CDR2 (germline): MGHDK, SYGVNS. V gave up 8 bases and J gave up 5 bases; unmatched junction bases: 9. The CDR3 runs 14 residues. In DNA form, the CDR3 reads TGTGCCAGCGGGGGACTAGCTTCGTGGGAGACCCAGTACTTC. Its protein is CASGGLASWETQYF.

This clonotype was counted a single time. This chain links TRBV9 with TRBJ2-3; a weak D match, TRBD2 (5 bases). V dropped 0 bases and J dropped 7 bases, with 12 bases sitting between them. The CDR3 consists of 14 residues. CDR1 is SGDLS, CDR2 YYNGEE, per germline. The CDR3 is CASSVGTSLNTQYF. Here the CDR3 DNA reads TGTGCCAGCAGCGTAGGGACTTCTCTCAATACGCAGTATTTT.

The genes are TRBV2 and TRBJ2-2; D is undetermined. Trimming left V 9 bases short and J 6 bases short, with 8 bases between. Germline CDR1 and CDR2: SNHLY and FYNNEI. The CDR3 extends over 11 amino acids. DNA for the CDR3: TGTGCCAGATACATTGCCGGGGAGCTGTTTTTT. It encodes CARYIAGELFF.

The rearrangement uses TRBV7-8 and TRBJ2-1, with 12 bases that match TRBD2. The CDR3 sequence is 15 residues long. The junction had 3 bases not matched to a gene; V was cut back by 4 bases and J by 5 bases. The germline V gene has CDR1 SGHVS and CDR2 FQNEAQ. This CDR3 reads CASSYRTSGNNEQFF. The CDR3 region has the DNA TGTGCCAGCAGCTACCGGACTAGCGGGAACAATGAGCAGTTCTTC. Using reference TRBV7-8 and TRBJ2-1 for the parts outside the CDR3, the full variable domain is GAGVSQSPRYKVAKRGQDVALRCDPISGHVSLFWYQQALGQGPEFLTYFQNEAQLDKSGLPSDRFFAERPEGSVSTLKIQRTQQEDSAVYLCASSYRTSGNNEQFFGPGTRLTVL.